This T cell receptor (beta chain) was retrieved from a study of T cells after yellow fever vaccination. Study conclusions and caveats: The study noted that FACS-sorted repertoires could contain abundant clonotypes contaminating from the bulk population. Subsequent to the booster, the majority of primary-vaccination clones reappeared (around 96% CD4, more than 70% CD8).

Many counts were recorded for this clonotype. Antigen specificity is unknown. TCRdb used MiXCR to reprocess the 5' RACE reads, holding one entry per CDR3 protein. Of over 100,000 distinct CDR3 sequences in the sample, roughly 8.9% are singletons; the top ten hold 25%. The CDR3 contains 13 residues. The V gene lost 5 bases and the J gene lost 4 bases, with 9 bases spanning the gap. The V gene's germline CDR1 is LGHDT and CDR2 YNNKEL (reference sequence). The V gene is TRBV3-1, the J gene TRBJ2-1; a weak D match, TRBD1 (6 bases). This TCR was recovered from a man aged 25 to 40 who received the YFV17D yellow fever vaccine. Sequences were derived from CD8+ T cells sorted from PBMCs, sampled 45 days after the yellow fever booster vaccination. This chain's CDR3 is CASSETGYNEQFF. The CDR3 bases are TGTGCCAGCAGCGAAACAGGGTACAATGAGCAGTTCTTC.